A single sample gave rise to the 16 T cell receptor beta chains below, sequenced in a study of blood T cell repertoires in COVID-19. Only in-frame clones appear in the TCRdb table, and some are missing; sequencing was by immunoSEQ multiplex PCR. The data contain about 35,000 clones, more than 75% of them singletons. Material: peripheral blood. The receptors come from a man older than 75 with active or convalescent COVID-19.

The chain uses TRBV7-9 and TRBJ2-7, with TRBD2 matching 7 bases. The CDR3 runs to 12 residues. Germline V gene sequence: CDR1 SEHNR, CDR2 FQNEAQ (reference sequence). The V and J ends lost 3 bases and 6 bases, in that order; junction bases with no gene match: 2. The CDR3 reads CASSFSGGEQYF. The CDR3 bases are TGTGCCAGCAGCTTCTCGGGAGGCGAGCAGTACTTC.

The J gene is TRBJ2-5, the V gene TRBV7-8, with TRBD2 matching 13 bases. Germline V lookup: CDR1 SGHVS, CDR2 FQNEAQ. Losses at the gene ends were 5 bases for V and 5 bases for J; bases not matched to a gene: 5. The CDR3 consists of 15 residues. CDR3 residues: CASSRTSGSRETQYF. CDR3 nucleotides: TGTGCCAGCAGCCGGACTAGCGGGAGTCGGGAGACCCAGTACTTC.

The chain combines TRBV20-1 with TRBJ2-7; D call uncertain. V was cut by 6 bases and J by 0 bases, with 6 bases left in between. The CDR3 is 11 residues long. Per germline, CDR1 DFQATT and CDR2 SNEGSKA (reference sequence). CDR3 amino acids: CSAHSSYEQYF. In DNA form, the CDR3 reads TGCAGTGCCCATTCCTCCTACGAGCAGTACTTC.

The rearrangement links TRBV10-3 to TRBJ2-2, with TRBD2 matching over 7 bases. CDR1 is ENHRY, CDR2 SYGVKD, per germline. Losses at the gene ends were 4 bases for V and 3 bases for J; bases not matched to a gene: 5. This CDR3 contains 15 residues. The CDR3 nucleotides read TGTGCCATCAGTGGACTAGCCGCAGACACCGGGGAGCTGTTTTTT. Encoded protein: CAISGLAADTGELFF.

The genes are TRBV5-8 and TRBJ1-5, with 11 positions matching TRBD1. The CDR3 runs to 17 residues. V trimming: 4 bases; J trimming: 4 bases; junction bases outside the gene matches: 10. The V gene's germline CDR1 is SGHTS and CDR2 YDEGEE. The CDR3 coding sequence is TGTGCCAGCAGCGATCGAACCGGGACAGGGGGTAATCAGCCCCAGCATTTT. Amino acids: CASSDRTGTGGNQPQHF.

The rearrangement uses TRBV5-1 and TRBJ2-1; no clear D gene. The V and J ends lost 0 bases and 6 bases respectively, with 10 bases between them. The CDR3 totals 14 residues. CDR1 and CDR2 from the germline V gene are SGHRS and YFSETQ. DNA of the CDR3: TGCGCCAGCAGCTTGGGAGGCAGCCCCAATGAGCAGTTCTTC. Its protein is CASSLGGSPNEQFF.

The chain has TRBV14 and TRBJ2-4, with 10 bases identical to TRBD1. J gave up 15 bases and V 6 bases, and 17 bases lay outside the gene matches. From germline, CDR1 is SGHDN and CDR2 FVKESK. The CDR3 sequence is 15 residues long. The CDR3 here is CASRASPGPGTGAYF. CDR3 DNA: TGTGCCAGCAGGGCTTCACCTGGGCCTGGGACAGGGGCGTACTTC.

Only one count was recorded for this clone. This chain links TRBV7-8 with TRBJ1-1; tentatively, D is TRBD1 (6 bases). Deletions cut 0 bases from V and 13 bases from J, with 15 bases between. The CDR3 extends over 13 amino acids. CDR1 is SGHVS, CDR2 FQNEAQ, per germline. Written as DNA, the CDR3 is TGTGCCAGCAGCTTAGCGGGACATCCCGAGGGTTTCTTT. Protein sequence: CASSLAGHPEGFF.

This sequence joins TRBV19 and TRBJ2-7; a possible D gene is TRBD2 (6 bases). Looked up from germline, CDR1 is LNHDA and CDR2 is SQIVND (reference sequence). The CDR3 sequence is 12 residues long. The V gene lost 8 bases and the J gene lost 3 bases, with 11 bases spanning the gap. As DNA, the CDR3 is TGTGCCAGTTCCGGGAGCTACTACGAGCAGTACTTC. Translation gives CASSGSYYEQYF.

The rearrangement uses TRBV7-2 and TRBJ1-6; 10 bases match TRBD1. The germline V gene encodes CDR1 SGHTA and CDR2 FQGNSA. After removal of 1 base from V and 13 bases from J, the junction contained 7 bases not matched to a gene. The length of the CDR3 is 15 residues. The chain's CDR3 is CASSLELGTGVPLHF. For the CDR3, the DNA is TGTGCCAGCAGCTTAGAACTCGGGACAGGGGTCCCCCTCCACTTT. The full variable domain, its missing parts supplied by reference TRBV7-2 and TRBJ1-6, is GAGVSQSPSNKVTEKGKDVELRCDPISGHTALYWYRQSLGQGLEFLIYFQGNSAPDKSGLPSDRFSAERTGGSVSTLTIQRTQQEDSAVYLCASSLELGTGVPLHFGNGTRLTVT.

V and J are TRBV11-3 and TRBJ2-5; no definite D call. The CDR3 has 12 amino acids. Trimming removed 3 bases at V and 3 bases at J, with 5 bases between. Germline values: CDR1 SGHNT, CDR2 YENEEA. As DNA, the CDR3 is TGTGCCAGCAGCTTGGCGGAAGAGACCCAGTACTTC. Protein product: CASSLAEETQYF.

The rearrangement joins TRBV18 to TRBJ2-1; the match to TRBD2 covers 10 bases. The germline V gene encodes CDR1 KGHSH and CDR2 LQKENI. V shed 5 bases and J 0 bases; nucleotides not matched to a gene: 1. The CDR3 consists of 15 residues. The CDR3 DNA sequence: TGTGCCAGCTCAATAGCGGGAGGCTCCTACAATGAGCAGTTCTTC. Its protein is CASSIAGGSYNEQFF.

The chain links TRBV5-1 to TRBJ2-2; TRBD2 matches 8 bases. V shed 0 bases, J shed 5 bases, and the junction held 9 bases outside the gene matches. CDR1 and CDR2 from the germline V gene are SGHRS and YFSETQ. The CDR3 runs 17 residues. The CDR3 sequence: CASSLDDAGGRTGELFF. CDR3 nucleotide sequence: TGCGCCAGCAGCTTGGATGACGCGGGAGGACGGACCGGGGAGCTGTTTTTT.

The V gene is TRBV21-1, the J gene TRBJ1-1; the D call TRBD1 from the table was never checked on the DNA. TRBV21-1 is deemed a pseudogene. CDR3 length: 16 amino acids. The CDR3 sequence: CASSKRRDRGKTEAFF. The CDR3 nucleotides read TGTGCCAGCAGCAAACGTCGGGACAGGGGAAAGACTGAAGCTTTCTTT.

This clone was seen a handful of times. The rearrangement joins TRBV4-3 to TRBJ1-3; tentatively, D is TRBD1 (5 bases). Germline values: CDR1 LGHNA, CDR2 YSLEER. CDR3 length equals 17 residues. Trimming took off 0 bases at V and 4 bases at J, with 16 bases between the two ends. CDR3 bases: TGCGCCAGCAGCCAAGATCATGGGACTACCCGCGGAAACACCATATATTTT. It yields the protein CASSQDHGTTRGNTIYF.

V is TRBV27 and J is TRBJ1-1; 9 bases align to TRBD1. Germline CDR1 and CDR2: MNHEY and SMNVEV (reference sequence). Germline trimming cut 5 bases from V and 6 bases from J; bases unmatched to any gene: 10. The CDR3 is 15 residues long. The CDR3 protein is CASSNPRDREAEAFF. The CDR3 bases are TGTGCCAGCAGTAACCCCCGGGACAGGGAGGCTGAAGCTTTCTTT.